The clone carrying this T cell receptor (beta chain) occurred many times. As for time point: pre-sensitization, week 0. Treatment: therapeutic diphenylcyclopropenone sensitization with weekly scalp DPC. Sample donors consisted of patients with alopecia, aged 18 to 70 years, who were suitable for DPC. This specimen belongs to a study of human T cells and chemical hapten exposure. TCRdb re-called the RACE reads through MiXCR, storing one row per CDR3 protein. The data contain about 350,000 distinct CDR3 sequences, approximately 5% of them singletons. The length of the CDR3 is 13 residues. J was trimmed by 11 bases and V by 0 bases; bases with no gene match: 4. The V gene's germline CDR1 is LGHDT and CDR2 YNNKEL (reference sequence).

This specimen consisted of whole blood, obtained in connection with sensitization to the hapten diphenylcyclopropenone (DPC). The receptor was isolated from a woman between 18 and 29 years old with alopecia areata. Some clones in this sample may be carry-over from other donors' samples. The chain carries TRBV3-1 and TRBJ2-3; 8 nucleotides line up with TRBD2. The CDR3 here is CASSQDTSGGQYF. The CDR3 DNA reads TGTGCCAGCAGCCAAGATACCAGCGGGGGGCAGTATTTT.